This entry concerns a single T cell receptor beta chain. It lacks a known antigen. It has no much larger one-base neighbor in the sample; base qualities were not kept. TCR CDR3 regions were amplified from genomic DNA by multiplex PCR using the deep immunoSEQ assay. Genomic DNA extracted from each cell subset was distributed evenly over all wells of several immunoSEQ 96-well plates, and each plate served as one replicate. For sorted subsets, each replicate PCR was loaded with 200 ng genomic DNA, equivalent to approximately 33,000 T cell genomes. Purified libraries were measured with a Qubit 3.0 fluorometer, size-checked on a Bioanalyzer 2100, and measured again with the KAPA Library Quantification kit. Each immunoSEQ 96-well plate was sequenced on its own single-read 150-cycle Illumina NextSeq 550 flow cell. Processing in the source paper ran as follows. The immunoSEQ output contained only junctional sequences without quality scores, so filtering could not match that applied to full-length reads. Sequences were annotated with PyIR, a Python wrapper for IgBLAST v1.9, using IMGT germline references to assign V/J genes and CDR3. Reads with weak V/J assignments (E-value above 1e-6), missing CDR3, stop codons, out-of-frame junctions, or ambiguous translated residues were removed. V3J clonotypes were defined as sequences sharing the same inferred V gene, J gene, and CDR3 amino acid sequence. The percentage overlap between two repertoires was calculated by dividing the number of shared unique clonotypes by the size of the smaller repertoire. RTK rarefaction, the Chao1 estimator, and Recon v2.1 estimates of unobserved clonotypes were used to assess repertoire richness. Generation probabilities were computed with OLGA for all TCRbeta clonotypes obtained by the gDNA method from a few donors. TCRdb provides this immuneACCESS table in a form limited to in-frame rearrangements. Some clones are lacking; in checked studies, under half of them reflect an unresolved V gene, and why the rest are absent is not known. V, J and clone size are those of that table, while D and trimming were read from the DNA. The sample table lists some 680,000 clones, 73% of them with a count of one. Around 2% of the sample belongs to the ten largest clones.

Healthy HIV-negative adults with no recently reported acute infections or vaccinations were included as donors. Every donor was a Caucasian adult residing in Nashville, Tennessee, USA. CD4+ T cells were enriched through magnetic negative selection, after which naive cells were positively selected on CD45RA and the remaining negative fraction served as the memory subset. Blood was collected by leukapheresis, and PBMCs were isolated by Ficoll-Histopaque density gradient centrifugation and then cryopreserved in liquid nitrogen vapor phase. Analytical flow cytometry was used to check the purity and quantity of each magnetically sorted T cell population. From each sorted fraction, genomic DNA was isolated and quantified by UV absorbance on a Nanodrop 2000c. The germline V gene encodes CDR1 LNHDA and CDR2 SQIVND (reference sequence). At the junction V is shortened by 5 bases and J by 1 base, with 12 bases in between. Counted from cysteine to phenylalanine, this CDR3 has 15 amino acids. The kept DNA is CDR3 alone, 45 bases in frame from the first base.

The sample belongs to a study of shared clonotypes between healthy human individuals (dated by TCRdb to the early 2020s). Study-wide context: A few men and a couple of women, aged 18 to 49 years, made up the cohort. To estimate repertoire size and how much clonotype sharing occurs between individuals, the study deeply sequenced the blood TCR repertoires of about five healthy adults. Per donor, three plates each were used for CD4 naive and CD4 memory, two for CD8 naive, and one for CD8 memory. Different laboratories and diverse techniques were used to prepare libraries and sequence TCR repertoires, to increase sequencing depth and limit assay-specific biases. Per donor, leukapheresis produced somewhere between about 0.9 and 9.5 billion PBMCs. General findings and caveats noted by the study authors: Even with the large sequencing depth, rarefaction of the sorted-subset datasets indicated that sequencing was incomplete. Compared with non-shared clonotypes, clonotypes shared by all four sorted-subset donors had higher generation probabilities. Sampling was restricted to blood, and TCR repertoires in tissues likely differ from the TCR repertoires found in blood. Naive subsets generally had larger estimated clonotype richness than memory subsets did. Pairwise subsampling indicated that sequencing depth was expected to affect the degree of clonotype sharing among donors. The genetic and exposure-history diversity represented was limited by the small number of donors. Across four donors, 5% to 6% of naive CD4, 3% to 4% of naive CD8, approximately 2.5% of memory CD4, and 0.4% of memory CD8 clonotypes were shared.

The receptor was derived from a young woman in good health. The V and J segments used are TRBV19 and TRBJ2-1, and perhaps TRBD2 as D gene, on 6 matching bases. Sequencing input: memory CD4+ T cells sorted from blood. The sample's cell subset or site, from its label and the paper: CD45RA-negative fraction. The CDR3 region reads CASSATSSSYNEQFF. The DNA reads as follows: TGTGCCAGTAGTGCTACTAGCTCATCCTACAATGAGCAGTTCTTC.